Each of the 14 T cell receptor beta chains below was sequenced from the same sample in a study of T cells after yellow fever vaccination. TCRdb independently ran MiXCR on the 5' RACE reads; one entry per CDR3 protein. The sample includes 450,000 to 650,000 distinct CDR3 sequences, less than 15% seen only once; the top ten take about 14%. The source material was PBMCs, sampled on the day of the yellow fever booster vaccination. The receptors stem from a young man who received the YFV17D yellow fever vaccine.

The chain employs TRBV12-3 or TRBV12-4 and TRBJ1-5; the D gene is possibly TRBD1 (6 bases). The V end was cut by 4 bases, the J end by 6 bases, with 13 bases between. There are 14 residues in the CDR3. The CDR3 loop reads CASSYTGISQPQHF. CDR3 bases: TGTGCCAGCAGTTACACAGGGATAAGTCAGCCCCAGCATTTT.

This clonotype occurred a few times. The rearrangement links TRBV4-1 to TRBJ2-1, with 11 bases matching TRBD2. The germline V gene encodes CDR1 MGHRA and CDR2 YSYEKL. Unmatched junction bases numbered 10, after V lost 0 bases and J lost 12 bases. This CDR3 has 16 amino acids. This CDR3 reads CASSQEDSSGRGRQFF. The CDR3 nucleotides read TGCGCCAGCAGCCAAGAGGATAGTAGCGGGAGGGGTAGGCAGTTCTTC.

The chain joins TRBV5-1 to TRBJ1-1; D unclear. Looked up from germline, CDR1 is SGHRS and CDR2 is YFSETQ. V was cut by 0 bases and J by 3 bases, with 12 bases left in between. This CDR3 has 15 residues. The CDR3 loop is CASSLATRRDTEAFF. For the CDR3, the DNA is TGCGCCAGCAGCTTGGCCACGAGGAGGGACACTGAAGCTTTCTTT.

The chain uses TRBV18 and TRBJ2-1; D ambiguous. In germline, CDR1 is KGHSH, CDR2 LQKENI. The CDR3 is made up of 13 amino acids. Trimming pared 6 bases from V and 9 bases from J, leaving 15 bases between. In nucleotides, the CDR3 is TGTGCCAGCTCTCCAGAGGTACCCACTGAGCAGTTCTTC. As protein: CASSPEVPTEQFF.

The chain has TRBV3-1 and TRBJ2-1; possibly TRBD2 for D (6 bases). Trimming took off 4 bases at V and 7 bases at J, with 17 bases between the two ends. Germline CDR1 and CDR2: LGHDT and YNNKEL (reference sequence). The CDR3 runs 15 residues. As DNA, the CDR3 is TGTGCCAGCAGCCGAGATCGCGGGAAGGTTAATGAGCAGTTCTTC. Translated, it gives CASSRDRGKVNEQFF.

This clonotype appeared a few times. This chain joins TRBV4-3 and TRBJ1-6; D remains unclear. The CDR3 totals 13 residues. Germline CDR1 is LGHNA and CDR2 is YSLEER. Trimming stripped 2 bases from V and 9 bases from J, with 8 bases between. CDR3 sequence (DNA): TGCGCCAGCAGCCAAAAGGACGGTTCACCCCTCCACTTT. Residues: CASSQKDGSPLHF.

This clonotype was seen a handful of times. The chain uses TRBV12-3 or TRBV12-4 and TRBJ2-7, with TRBD1 matching 10 bases. V lost 6 bases, J lost 5 bases, and 7 bases stayed unmatched. The CDR3 consists of 14 residues. The CDR3 region is CASSLDRGLDEQYF. The CDR3 DNA reads TGTGCCAGCAGCCTAGACAGGGGGCTGGACGAGCAGTACTTC.

This clonotype has only a few counts. The chain combines TRBV7-9 with TRBJ1-2; D might be TRBD1 (6 bases). Germline values: CDR1 SEHNR, CDR2 FQNEAQ (reference sequence). V lost 4 bases to trimming and J lost 2 bases, with 11 bases between them. CDR3 length equals 14 residues. DNA of the CDR3: TGTGCCAGCAGCTACTTACAGGGAAACTATGGCTACACCTTC. This codes for CASSYLQGNYGYTF.

This clonotype was found a few times. V gene TRBV6-1 combines with J gene TRBJ2-7, with D maybe TRBD1 (6 bases). The CDR3 extends over 14 amino acids. Germline CDR1 reads MNHNS; CDR2 reads SASEGT. V was clipped by 3 bases and J by 2 bases, with 11 bases between them. The CDR3 coding sequence is TGTGCCAGCAGTGACGCAGGGGTGACCTACGAGCAGTACTTC. It is translated as CASSDAGVTYEQYF.

This chain uses TRBV24-1 with TRBJ2-7, with unresolved D. Trimming shortened V by 8 bases and J by 2 bases, and 15 bases separated the two germline ends. This CDR3 spans 14 amino acids. The germline V gene has CDR1 KGHDR and CDR2 SFDVKD. In DNA, the CDR3 is TGTGCCACCACGGGCCCCAGGTGCCCCTACGAGCAGTACTTC. Its translation is CATTGPRCPYEQYF.

This clonotype came up a few times. The V and J genes are TRBV6-5 and TRBJ1-5; D is perhaps TRBD1 (5 bases). The germline CDR1 and CDR2 sequences are MNHEY and SVGAGI. This CDR3 spans 15 amino acids. The V end lost 0 bases, the J end lost 3 bases, and 9 bases lay between the germline ends. CDR3 nucleotides: TGTGCCAGCAGTTACTCCAGGGAGGACAATCAGCCCCAGCATTTT. Its protein product is CASSYSREDNQPQHF.

V gene TRBV28 combines with J gene TRBJ1-5; D not resolved. This CDR3 is 14 amino acids long. Germline CDR1 MDHEN, CDR2 SYDVKM. V was clipped by 9 bases and J by 3 bases, with 15 bases between them. The CDR3 here is CASSSYRNNQPQHF. In nucleotides, the CDR3 is TGTGCCAGTTCCTCATACAGAAACAATCAGCCCCAGCATTTT.

The genes are TRBV5-1 and TRBJ2-4; TRBD1 matches 10 bases. This CDR3 contains 14 residues. Germline V gene lookup returns CDR1 SGHRS and CDR2 YFSETQ. Losses at the gene ends were 5 bases for V and 11 bases for J; bases not matched to a gene: 10. The CDR3 spells CASRTGTGDEVQYF. The CDR3 nucleotides are TGCGCCAGCAGGACCGGGACAGGGGACGAGGTTCAGTACTTC.

The chain has TRBV4-3 and TRBJ2-2; D may be TRBD2 (5 bases). The CDR3 consists of 15 residues. The V gene lost 0 bases and the J gene lost 5 bases, with 10 bases spanning the gap. From germline, CDR1 is LGHNA and CDR2 YSLEER. CDR3 DNA sequence: TGCGCCAGCAGCCAAGAGGAACGCGGGACCGGGGAGCTGTTTTTT. Its protein is CASSQEERGTGELFF.